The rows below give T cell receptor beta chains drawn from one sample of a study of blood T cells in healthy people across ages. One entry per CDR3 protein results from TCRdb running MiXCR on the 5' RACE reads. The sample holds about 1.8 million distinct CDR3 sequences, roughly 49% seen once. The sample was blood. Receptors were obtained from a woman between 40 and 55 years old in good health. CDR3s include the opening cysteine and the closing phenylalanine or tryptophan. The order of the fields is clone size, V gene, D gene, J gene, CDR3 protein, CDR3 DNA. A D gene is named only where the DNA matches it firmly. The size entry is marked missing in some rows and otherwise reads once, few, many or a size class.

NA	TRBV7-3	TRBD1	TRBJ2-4	CASSPQGQGLNIQYF	TGTGCCAGCAGCCCCCAAGGACAGGGATTAAACATTCAGTACTTC
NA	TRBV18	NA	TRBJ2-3	CASSPSQGNTDTQYF	TGTGCCAGCTCACCGAGTCAGGGGAACACAGATACGCAGTATTTT
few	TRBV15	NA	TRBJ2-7	CATSTTTLTGTEQYF	TGTGCCACCAGCACCACGACCTTAACAGGGACCGAGCAGTACTTC
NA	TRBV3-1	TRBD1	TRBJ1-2	CASSPILGTATNYGYTF	TGTGCCAGCAGCCCGATCTTAGGGACAGCCACTAACTATGGCTACACCTTC
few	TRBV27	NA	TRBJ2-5	CASSHLGTQETQYF	TGTGCCAGCAGCCACCTGGGGACCCAAGAGACCCAGTACTTC
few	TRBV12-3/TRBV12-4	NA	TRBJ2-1	CASGGGTGTYNEQFF	TGTGCCAGCGGGGGGGGGACAGGTACCTACAATGAGCAGTTCTTC
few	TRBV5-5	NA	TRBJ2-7	CASSLTTRGAYEQYF	TGTGCCAGCAGCTTGACCACAAGGGGCGCCTACGAGCAGTACTTC
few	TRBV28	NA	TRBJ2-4	CASTNRNRNIQYF	TGTGCCAGCACGAATCGGAATCGCAACATTCAGTACTTC
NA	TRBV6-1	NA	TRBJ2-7	CATITGSYNEQYF	TGTGCCACCATCACAGGGAGCTACAATGAGCAGTACTTC
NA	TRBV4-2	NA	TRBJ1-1	CASSQDRPGSGAEAFF	TGTGCCAGCAGCCAAGATAGGCCGGGTTCAGGGGCTGAAGCTTTCTTT
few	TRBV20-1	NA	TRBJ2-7	CSARATLRTGSYNEQYF	TGCAGTGCTAGAGCTACGCTCCGGACGGGCTCCTACAATGAGCAGTACTTC
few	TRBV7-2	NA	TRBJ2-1	CASSLGPSDEQFF	TGTGCCAGCAGCTTAGGGCCCTCGGATGAGCAGTTCTTC
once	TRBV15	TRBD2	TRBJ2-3	CATSSRGVGADTQYF	TGTGCCACCAGCAGCCGGGGGGTCGGGGCAGATACGCAGTATTTT
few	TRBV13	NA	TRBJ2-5	CASSGPGVSGETQYF	TGTGCCAGCAGCGGGCCGGGGGTATCGGGAGAGACCCAGTACTTC
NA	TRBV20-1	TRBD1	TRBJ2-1	CSARDDRGGYNEQFF	TGCAGTGCTAGAGATGACAGGGGTGGGTACAATGAGCAGTTCTTC
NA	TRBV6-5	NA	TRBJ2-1	CASSYSRIPNYNEQFF	TGTGCCAGCAGTTACTCGAGGATCCCGAATTACAATGAGCAGTTCTTC
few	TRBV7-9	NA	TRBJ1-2	CASSLGGGLLLYGYTF	TGTGCCAGCAGCTTAGGCGGGGGACTACTTCTCTATGGCTACACCTTC
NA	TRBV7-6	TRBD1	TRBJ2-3	CASSSLQGAGGDTQYF	TGTGCCAGCAGCTCCCTACAGGGGGCCGGGGGGGATACGCAGTATTTT
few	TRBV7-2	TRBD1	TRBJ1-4	CASSYRDRHEKLFF	TGTGCCAGCAGCTACCGGGACAGACATGAAAAACTGTTTTTT